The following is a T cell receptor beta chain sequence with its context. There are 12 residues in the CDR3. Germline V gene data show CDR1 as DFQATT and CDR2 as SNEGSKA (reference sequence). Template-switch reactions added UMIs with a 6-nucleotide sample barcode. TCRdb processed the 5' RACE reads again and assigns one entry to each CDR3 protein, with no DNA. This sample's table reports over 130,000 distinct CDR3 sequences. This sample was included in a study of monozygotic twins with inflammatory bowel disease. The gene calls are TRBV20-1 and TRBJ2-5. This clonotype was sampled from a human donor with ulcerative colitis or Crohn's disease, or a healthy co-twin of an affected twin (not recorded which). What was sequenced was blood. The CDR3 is CSARGGKETQYF.